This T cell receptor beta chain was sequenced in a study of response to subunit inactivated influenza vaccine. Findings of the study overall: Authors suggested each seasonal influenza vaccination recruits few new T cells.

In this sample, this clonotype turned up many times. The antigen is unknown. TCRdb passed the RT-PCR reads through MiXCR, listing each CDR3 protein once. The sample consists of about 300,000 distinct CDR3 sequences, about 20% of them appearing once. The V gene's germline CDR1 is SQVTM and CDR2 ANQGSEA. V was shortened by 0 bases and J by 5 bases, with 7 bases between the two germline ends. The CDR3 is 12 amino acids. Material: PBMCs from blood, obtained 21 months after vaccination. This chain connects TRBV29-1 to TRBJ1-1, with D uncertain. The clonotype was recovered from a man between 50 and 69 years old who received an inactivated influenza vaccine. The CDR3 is CSVEESRTEAFF. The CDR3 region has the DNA TGCAGCGTTGAAGAGAGCAGGACTGAAGCTTTCTTT. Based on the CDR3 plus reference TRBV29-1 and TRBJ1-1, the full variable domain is SAVISQKPSRDICQRGTSLTIQCQVDSQVTMMFWYRQQPGQSLTLIATANQGSEATYESGFVIDKFPISRPNLTFSTLTVSNMSPEDSSIYLCSVEESRTEAFFGQGTRLTVV.